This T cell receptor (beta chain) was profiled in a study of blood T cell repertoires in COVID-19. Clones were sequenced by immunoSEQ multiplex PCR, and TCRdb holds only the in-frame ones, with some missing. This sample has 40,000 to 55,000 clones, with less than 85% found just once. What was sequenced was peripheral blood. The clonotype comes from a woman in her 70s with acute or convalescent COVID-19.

The CDR3 reads CASSAHRTGYTEAFF. The CDR3, as DNA: TGTGCCAGTAGTGCGCATCGGACAGGGTATACTGAAGCTTTCTTT. This chain joins TRBV19 and TRBJ1-1; TRBD1 aligns across 8 bases. The J segment lost 5 bases and the V segment lost 5 bases, leaving 10 bases of the junction unmatched. This CDR3 is 15 amino acids long. Germline V gives CDR1 LNHDA, CDR2 SQIVND (reference sequence).